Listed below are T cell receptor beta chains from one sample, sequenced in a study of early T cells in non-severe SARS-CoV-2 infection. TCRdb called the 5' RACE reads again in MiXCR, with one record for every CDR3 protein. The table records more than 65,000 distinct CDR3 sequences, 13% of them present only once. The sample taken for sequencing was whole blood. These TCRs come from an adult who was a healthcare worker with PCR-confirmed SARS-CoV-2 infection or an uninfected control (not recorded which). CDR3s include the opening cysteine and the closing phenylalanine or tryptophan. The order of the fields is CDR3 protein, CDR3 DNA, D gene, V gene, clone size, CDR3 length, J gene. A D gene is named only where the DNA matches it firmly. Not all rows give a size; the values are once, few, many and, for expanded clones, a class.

CDR3: CASSQGTSSSGANVLTF; DNA: TGCGCCAGCAGCCAAGGGACTAGCAGCTCTGGGGCCAACGTCCTGACTTTC; D: TRBD2; V: TRBV4-3; size: many; length: 17; J: TRBJ2-6
CDR3: CASATPAGPGDTQYF; DNA: TGTGCCAGCGCTACTCCCGCAGGTCCCGGAGATACGCAGTATTTT; D: NA; V: TRBV28; size: NA; length: 15; J: TRBJ2-3
CDR3: CASSLGSINTGELFF; DNA: TGTGCCAGCAGTCTTGGGTCGATTAACACCGGGGAGCTGTTTTTT; D: NA; V: TRBV27; size: few; length: 15; J: TRBJ2-2
CDR3: CASSVILAGGGDTGELFF; DNA: TGTGCCAGCAGTGTTATACTAGCGGGAGGCGGGGACACCGGGGAGCTGTTTTTT; D: TRBD2; V: TRBV6-1; size: few; length: 18; J: TRBJ2-2
CDR3: CASSSGTSGSSEQYF; DNA: TGTGCCAGCAGTTCCGGGACTAGCGGGAGTAGCGAGCAGTACTTC; D: TRBD2; V: TRBV28; size: NA; length: 15; J: TRBJ2-7
CDR3: CASRVGGLAEIQETQYF; DNA: TGTGCCAGCAGAGTTGGTGGGCTAGCGGAAATACAAGAGACCCAGTACTTC; D: TRBD2; V: TRBV28; size: NA; length: 17; J: TRBJ2-5
CDR3: CATSDPTPGEEDTQYF; DNA: TGTGCCACCAGTGATCCGACACCGGGGGAGGAGGATACGCAGTATTTT; D: NA; V: TRBV24-1; size: many; length: 16; J: TRBJ2-3
CDR3: CASSLASNYGYTF; DNA: TGCGCCAGCAGCTTGGCCTCTAACTATGGCTACACCTTC; D: NA; V: TRBV5-1; size: NA; length: 13; J: TRBJ1-2
CDR3: CASSSAGHVIEQFF; DNA: TGTGCCAGCAGTTCAGCGGGGCATGTCATTGAGCAGTTCTTC; D: TRBD2; V: TRBV27; size: many; length: 14; J: TRBJ2-1
CDR3: CASSLDIGTYEQYF; DNA: TGTGCCAGCAGCTTAGATATAGGTACCTACGAGCAGTACTTC; D: NA; V: TRBV11-2; size: medium-sized; length: 14; J: TRBJ2-7
CDR3: CASSLGLADGVEQFF; DNA: TGTGCCAGCAGTCTAGGACTAGCGGACGGGGTTGAGCAGTTCTTC; D: TRBD2; V: TRBV6-6; size: many; length: 15; J: TRBJ2-1
CDR3: CASSGGQGVYGYTF; DNA: TGTGCCAGTAGTGGTGGACAGGGAGTCTATGGCTACACCTTC; D: TRBD1; V: TRBV19; size: few; length: 14; J: TRBJ1-2
CDR3: CASSLDWGLQETQYF; DNA: TGTGCCAGCAGCTTAGATTGGGGACTACAAGAGACCCAGTACTTC; D: TRBD2; V: TRBV11-2; size: many; length: 15; J: TRBJ2-5
CDR3: CASSRDRGQYSSYNEQFF; DNA: TGTGCCAGCTCAAGGGACAGGGGTCAGTATAGCTCCTACAATGAGCAGTTCTTC; D: TRBD1; V: TRBV18; size: few; length: 18; J: TRBJ2-1
CDR3: CSWGQPLPSYEQYF; DNA: TGCAGCTGGGGACAGCCACTACCGTCCTACGAGCAGTACTTC; D: TRBD1; V: TRBV20-1; size: many; length: 14; J: TRBJ2-7
CDR3: CASSYRQGGYQNIQYF; DNA: TGTGCCAGCAGTTACAGACAGGGGGGCTACCAAAACATTCAGTACTTC; D: TRBD1; V: TRBV12-3/TRBV12-4; size: many; length: 16; J: TRBJ2-4
CDR3: CASSLSSAHNSPLHF; DNA: TGTGCCAGCAGTTTATCATCCGCACATAATTCACCCCTCCACTTT; D: NA; V: TRBV12-3/TRBV12-4; size: many; length: 15; J: TRBJ1-6
CDR3: CAWSSQGANYGYTF; DNA: TGTGCCTGGAGTTCACAGGGGGCGAACTATGGCTACACCTTC; D: TRBD1; V: TRBV30; size: few; length: 14; J: TRBJ1-2
CDR3: CATQGRWTEAFF; DNA: TGTGCCACACAGGGTAGATGGACTGAAGCTTTCTTT; D: NA; V: TRBV6-2/TRBV6-3; size: many; length: 12; J: TRBJ1-1
CDR3: CSARDGRELGIQYF; DNA: TGCAGTGCTAGGGATGGGAGGGAGCTTGGCATTCAGTACTTC; D: TRBD2; V: TRBV20-1; size: many; length: 14; J: TRBJ2-4
CDR3: CASSLSILAGEGDTQYF; DNA: TGTGCCAGCAGTTTATCAATTCTAGCGGGAGAAGGGGATACGCAGTATTTT; D: TRBD2; V: TRBV28; size: few; length: 17; J: TRBJ2-3
CDR3: CASRGDTQYF; DNA: TGTGCCAGCAGGGGGGATACGCAGTATTTT; D: NA; V: TRBV12-3/TRBV12-4; size: NA; length: 10; J: TRBJ2-3
CDR3: CASRAPRRGGSYEQYF; DNA: TGTGCCAGCCGAGCACCCCGCAGGGGGGGCTCCTACGAGCAGTACTTC; D: NA; V: TRBV27; size: NA; length: 16; J: TRBJ2-7
CDR3: CASSPDPGAYEQYF; DNA: TGTGCCAGCAGTCCGGACCCAGGTGCCTACGAGCAGTACTTC; D: NA; V: TRBV6-4; size: few; length: 14; J: TRBJ2-7
CDR3: CASSYPPNRGQKDTEAFF; DNA: TGTGCCAGCAGCTACCCCCCCAACAGGGGGCAAAAGGACACTGAAGCTTTCTTT; D: TRBD1; V: TRBV7-6; size: many; length: 18; J: TRBJ1-1
CDR3: CASSQTGTGGRETQYF; DNA: TGTGCCAGCAGCCAAACCGGGACAGGGGGCCGAGAGACCCAGTACTTC; D: TRBD1; V: TRBV3-1; size: few; length: 16; J: TRBJ2-5
CDR3: CASSTPPGTDIAGDYGYTF; DNA: TGTGCCAGCAGCACTCCCCCCGGGACAGACATCGCGGGTGACTATGGCTACACCTTC; D: TRBD1; V: TRBV7-9; size: few; length: 19; J: TRBJ1-2
CDR3: CASSLVTSGNYNEQFF; DNA: TGCGCCAGCAGCTTAGTGACTAGCGGGAACTACAATGAGCAGTTCTTC; D: TRBD2; V: TRBV5-1; size: many; length: 16; J: TRBJ2-1
CDR3: CASSPGFDTGELFF; DNA: TGTGCCAGCTCGCCGGGATTCGACACCGGGGAGCTGTTTTTT; D: NA; V: TRBV18; size: NA; length: 14; J: TRBJ2-2
CDR3: CASSPPVTGSYEQYF; DNA: TGTGCCAGCAGCCCCCCGGTGACCGGAAGCTACGAGCAGTACTTC; D: NA; V: TRBV7-9; size: many; length: 15; J: TRBJ2-7
CDR3: CASSYNELPQHF; DNA: TGTGCCAGCAGTTACAACGAACTGCCCCAGCATTTT; D: NA; V: TRBV6-2/TRBV6-3; size: few; length: 12; J: TRBJ1-5
CDR3: CSVDGLYTEAFF; DNA: TGCAGCGTTGATGGGTTGTACACTGAAGCTTTCTTT; D: NA; V: TRBV29-1; size: many; length: 12; J: TRBJ1-1
CDR3: CASSFRLASTDTQYF; DNA: TGTGCCAGCAGCTTCCGACTAGCTAGCACAGATACGCAGTATTTT; D: TRBD2; V: TRBV7-9; size: NA; length: 15; J: TRBJ2-3
CDR3: CASQGRLNTEAFF; DNA: TGTGCCAGCCAGGGGAGATTAAACACTGAAGCTTTCTTT; D: NA; V: TRBV5-5; size: many; length: 13; J: TRBJ1-1
CDR3: CASSNRATDTQYF; DNA: TGTGCCAGCAGCAACAGAGCCACAGATACGCAGTATTTT; D: NA; V: TRBV12-3/TRBV12-4; size: many; length: 13; J: TRBJ2-3
CDR3: CSARVIRWATDTQYF; DNA: TGCAGTGCTAGAGTCATCAGATGGGCCACAGATACGCAGTATTTT; D: NA; V: TRBV20-1; size: few; length: 15; J: TRBJ2-3
CDR3: CAIGGAGTDTQYF; DNA: TGTGCCATCGGGGGGGCAGGCACAGATACGCAGTATTTT; D: NA; V: TRBV10-3; size: many; length: 13; J: TRBJ2-3
CDR3: CATSDPGTASTNTGELFF; DNA: TGTGCCACCAGTGATCCGGGGACAGCAAGTACGAACACCGGGGAGCTGTTTTTT; D: TRBD1; V: TRBV24-1; size: few; length: 18; J: TRBJ2-2
CDR3: CASSFTGVGGELFF; DNA: TGTGCCAGCAGCTTTACAGGGGTTGGCGGGGAGCTGTTTTTT; D: TRBD1; V: TRBV7-9; size: few; length: 14; J: TRBJ2-2
CDR3: CSVEVIAYGYTF; DNA: TGCAGCGTTGAAGTTATAGCATATGGCTACACCTTC; D: NA; V: TRBV29-1; size: NA; length: 12; J: TRBJ1-2
CDR3: CASSPYDQGAGSPLHF; DNA: TGTGCCAGCAGTCCCTACGATCAGGGGGCAGGGTCACCCCTCCACTTT; D: TRBD1; V: TRBV12-3/TRBV12-4; size: many; length: 16; J: TRBJ1-6
CDR3: CASSRLLSEAFF; DNA: TGTGCCAGCAGCCGACTGCTTAGTGAAGCTTTCTTT; D: NA; V: TRBV7-2; size: many; length: 12; J: TRBJ1-1
CDR3: CASSLIPRGGGTYEQYF; DNA: TGTGCCAGCAGTTTAATTCCCAGAGGAGGGGGAACCTACGAGCAGTACTTC; D: NA; V: TRBV28; size: many; length: 17; J: TRBJ2-7
CDR3: CASSPDRRNEKLFF; DNA: TGTGCCAGCAGCCCAGACAGGAGGAATGAAAAACTGTTTTTT; D: NA; V: TRBV7-2; size: many; length: 14; J: TRBJ1-4
CDR3: CASSGGMNTEAFF; DNA: TGTGCCAGCTCCGGGGGGATGAACACTGAAGCTTTCTTT; D: NA; V: TRBV6-5; size: many; length: 13; J: TRBJ1-1
CDR3: CASSSWTDLYEQYF; DNA: TGCGCCAGCAGCAGTTGGACGGACCTCTACGAGCAGTACTTC; D: NA; V: TRBV5-1; size: many; length: 14; J: TRBJ2-7
CDR3: CASSPGFMYYNEQFF; DNA: TGTGCCAGCAGCCCGGGATTCATGTACTACAATGAGCAGTTCTTC; D: NA; V: TRBV14; size: NA; length: 15; J: TRBJ2-1
CDR3: CASSPDSTDTQYF; DNA: TGTGCCAGCAGCCCAGACAGCACAGATACGCAGTATTTT; D: NA; V: TRBV7-6; size: few; length: 13; J: TRBJ2-3
CDR3: CASSLWGGSSYNEQFF; DNA: TGTGCCAGCAGTTTATGGGGGGGCAGCTCCTACAATGAGCAGTTCTTC; D: NA; V: TRBV28; size: NA; length: 16; J: TRBJ2-1
CDR3: CASSSTGHDNNEQFF; DNA: TGTGCCAGCAGTTCCACCGGGCACGACAACAATGAGCAGTTCTTC; D: NA; V: TRBV6-2/TRBV6-3; size: many; length: 15; J: TRBJ2-1
CDR3: CASSLEVARGHSPLHF; DNA: TGTGCCAGCAGCTTAGAGGTCGCCAGGGGACATTCACCCCTCCACTTT; D: NA; V: TRBV7-2; size: many; length: 16; J: TRBJ1-6
CDR3: CASSPPVGQPNTEAFF; DNA: TGTGCCAGCTCACCGCCCGTGGGACAGCCGAACACTGAAGCTTTCTTT; D: TRBD1; V: TRBV18; size: many; length: 16; J: TRBJ1-1
CDR3: CASSLGPESYEQYF; DNA: TGCGCCAGCAGCTTGGGGCCAGAATCCTACGAGCAGTACTTC; D: NA; V: TRBV5-1; size: many; length: 14; J: TRBJ2-7
CDR3: CSASASVRVAEQYF; DNA: TGCAGTGCCAGCGCCTCGGTCAGGGTGGCCGAGCAGTACTTC; D: NA; V: TRBV20-1; size: many; length: 14; J: TRBJ2-7
CDR3: CASSYAKGSEAFF; DNA: TGTGCCAGCAGTTACGCTAAGGGGTCTGAAGCTTTCTTT; D: NA; V: TRBV6-5; size: many; length: 13; J: TRBJ1-1
CDR3: CASSPTRSGQGYGYTF; DNA: TGTGCCAGCAGTCCCACTAGGTCCGGACAGGGCTATGGCTACACCTTC; D: TRBD1; V: TRBV27; size: NA; length: 16; J: TRBJ1-2
CDR3: CASSSANQPQHF; DNA: TGTGCCAGCAGTTCGGCTAATCAGCCCCAGCATTTT; D: NA; V: TRBV28; size: few; length: 12; J: TRBJ1-5